What follows are 12 T cell receptor beta chains derived from one specimen sequenced in a study of blood T cell repertoires in COVID-19. Produced via immunoSEQ multiplex PCR; TCRdb's table is partial and in-frame only. The sample has 350,000 to 450,000 clones, about 90% seen once. The sequencing sample was made of peripheral blood. These receptors all come from a man in his forties with acute or convalescent COVID-19.

This sequence joins TRBV5-1 and TRBJ2-1, with D unclear. Trimming took off 0 bases at V and 4 bases at J, with 11 bases between the two ends. The CDR3 consists of 15 residues. The germline V gene has CDR1 SGHRS and CDR2 YFSETQ. The DNA of the CDR3 is TGCGCCAGCAGCTTGGGTGAAAACACATACAATGAGCAGTTCTTC. Translating it yields CASSLGENTYNEQFF.

The chain combines TRBV4-1 with TRBJ1-1; TRBD1 is a possible D gene (6 bases). In germline, CDR1 is MGHRA, CDR2 YSYEKL. The CDR3 extends over 16 amino acids. The V end lost 3 bases, the J end lost 0 bases, and 14 bases lay between the germline ends. The CDR3 sequence is CASSQRAGTLNTEAFF. CDR3 DNA: TGCGCCAGCAGCCAGAGGGCCGGGACATTGAACACTGAAGCTTTCTTT.

This rearrangement joins TRBV18 to TRBJ1-4; TRBD1 aligns across 8 bases. After removal of 5 bases from V and 0 bases from J, the junction contained 2 bases not matched to a gene. CDR1 is KGHSH, CDR2 LQKENI, per germline. This CDR3 has 15 residues. CDR3 in amino acids: CASSGQGATNEKLFF. The CDR3 region has the DNA TGTGCCAGCTCAGGACAGGGTGCAACTAATGAAAAACTGTTTTTT.

The chain carries TRBV11-2 and TRBJ2-5; D uncertain. V was clipped by 6 bases and J by 5 bases, with 10 bases between them. The CDR3 runs to 12 residues. Germline V gene lookup returns CDR1 SGHAT and CDR2 FQNNGV. The CDR3 loop reads CASSPAGETQYF. The CDR3, as DNA: TGTGCCAGCAGTCCCGCCGGGGAGACCCAGTACTTC.

This chain links TRBV5-1 with TRBJ1-6, with 10 bases matching TRBD1. The CDR3 has 17 residues. From germline, CDR1 is SGHRS and CDR2 YFSETQ. V lost 2 bases, J lost 6 bases, and 8 bases stayed unmatched. The CDR3 bases are TGCGCCAGCAGCTTTCTTCCGGGACAGGGGATTAATTCACCCCTCCACTTT. Translation gives CASSFLPGQGINSPLHF.

The chain employs TRBV11-3 and TRBJ2-2; 12 bases match TRBD2. CDR1 and CDR2 (germline): SGHNT, YENEEA. This CDR3 spans 15 amino acids. V dropped 8 bases and J dropped 1; count of bases not matched to a gene: 2. CDR3 amino acids: CASGGLAGNTGELFF. CDR3 bases: TGTGCCAGCGGGGGACTAGCGGGGAACACCGGGGAGCTGTTTTTT.

This rearrangement joins TRBV10-3 to TRBJ1-1; no clear D gene. Germline values: CDR1 ENHRY, CDR2 SYGVKD. The V end was cut by 2 bases, the J end by 4 bases, with 5 bases between. This CDR3 is 12 amino acids long. CDR3 nucleotides: TGTGCCATCAGTGAGCCCGGCACTGAAGCTTTCTTT. Its translation is CAISEPGTEAFF.

The rearrangement links TRBV30 to TRBJ1-4, with a possible D match to TRBD1 (5 bases). This CDR3 is built from 14 residues. CDR1 GTSNPN and CDR2 SVGIG come from the germline V gene (reference sequence). Trimming took 1 base from V and 7 from J, leaving 13 bases between them. The CDR3 DNA sequence: TGTGCCTGGAGTGAAAGCAGGGTCGGTGAAAAACTGTTTTTT. Translated, it gives CAWSESRVGEKLFF.

CDR3 loop: CASSEESTGYEQYF. Here the CDR3 DNA reads TGTGCCAGCAGTGAAGAGTCGACTGGCTACGAGCAGTACTTC. This chain links TRBV2 with TRBJ2-7; no definite D call. CDR1 is SNHLY, CDR2 FYNNEI, per germline. V was cut by 1 base and J by 3 bases, with 10 bases left in between. The CDR3 is 14 amino acids. The whole variable domain, filled in from reference TRBV2 and TRBJ2-7, reads EPEVTQTPSHQVTQMGQEVILRCVPISNHLYFYWYRQILGQKVEFLVSFYNNEISEKSEIFDDQFSVERPDGSNFTLKIRSTKLEDSAMYFCASSEESTGYEQYFGPGTRLTVT.

The rearrangement uses TRBV10-3 and TRBJ1-1, with TRBD1 identical over 7 bases. The germline CDR1 and CDR2 sequences are ENHRY and SYGVKD. The CDR3 has 16 amino acids. V gave up 0 bases and J gave up 5 bases; unmatched junction bases: 9. CDR3 coding DNA: TGTGCCATCAGTGAGTCAGACAGGGAAATGGGGACTGAAGCTTTCTTT. Translating it yields CAISESDREMGTEAFF.

V gene TRBV6-5 combines with J gene TRBJ1-1; D not resolved. The V end was cut by 0 bases, the J end by 1 base, with 6 bases between. This CDR3 has 14 amino acids. Germline V gene sequence: CDR1 MNHEY, CDR2 SVGAGI. CDR3 bases: TGTGCCAGCAGTTACTCGTACAAGAACACTGAAGCTTTCTTT. This gives the protein CASSYSYKNTEAFF.

The chain joins TRBV28 to TRBJ1-3; TRBD1 matches at 9 bases. CDR1 and CDR2 (germline): MDHEN, SYDVKM. CDR3 length: 13 residues. Unmatched junction bases numbered 4, after V lost 6 bases and J lost 7 bases. The CDR3 DNA sequence: TGTGCCAGCAGGGAAACAGGGGGCAACACCATATATTTT. Protein sequence: CASRETGGNTIYF.